The following is a T cell receptor (beta chain) sequence with its context. The target of this receptor is not known. No much larger clone exists at a distance of one base, and base qualities are not known. The sample is drawn from a study of a mutant IDH1 vaccine in newly diagnosed glioma (dated by TCRdb to the early 2020s). As for the study more broadly: Across visits V03 through V10, patients got a total of eight vaccinations, given in weeks 1, 3, 5, 7, 11, 15, 19 and 23. Longitudinal TCRB deep sequencing was done for about two dozen treated patients, wherever samples were available for exploratory analyses. Six visits were used for peripheral blood collection: V03 (baseline), V05, V07, V10, V12 and V13. Of the roughly 31 treated patients, about 62% were male and approximately 40% were female, and the mean age was approximately 40 years. Vaccination began 4-6 weeks after radiotherapy alone, or alongside temozolomide cycles in the chemotherapy-containing groups. Before enrollment, patients had received standard therapy of radiotherapy alone, temozolomide alone, or radiochemotherapy with temozolomide; most received the combination.

Results and caveats for the whole study, not just this receptor: It was noted by the authors that analyses of patient blood samples could not be reproduced owing to sample limitations. Changes in the top peripheral T cell clonotypes picked up by TCRB sequencing did not appear to be linked to pseudoprogression. Vaccine-induced immune responses across multiple MHC alleles were detected in roughly 94% of patients. PBMC samples for TCRB deep sequencing were selected based on availability.

The library was made by the immunoSEQ multiplex PCR assay. Rearranged TCR beta chain sequences were amplified using the hsTCRB Kit according to the manufacturer's protocol. Sequencing of TCRB libraries was carried out on an Illumina MiSeq. The original pipeline was this. The kit vendor's proprietary platform handled demultiplexing, trimming and gene mapping. The source is immuneACCESS, and TCRdb retained only in-frame sequences with V and J called. Part of the clones is not carried over; for the studies checked, unresolved V genes explain less than half of this, and the remainder is unexplained. V and J calls plus clone size are reproduced from that table; the DNA served to infer D and trimming. This sample comprises 75,000 to 80,000 clones, approximately 85% of them detected only once. 0.7% to 0.95% of the sample is in the top ten clones. In the paper's terms, the time point label means: week 23, last vaccination. Each vaccine dose was 300 ug of a 20-mer mutant IDH1 peptide in Montanide, given subcutaneously with topical imiquimod. Donors had newly diagnosed WHO grade 3 or 4 IDH1-mutant astrocytomas with loss of nuclear ATRX. The samples were drawn from NOA16, a multicentre, single-arm, open-label phase I trial in Germany that tested a mutant IDH1 peptide vaccine in humans for the first time. The DNeasy Blood and Tissue Kit was used to extract genomic DNA from EDTA blood for TCRB sequencing.

The sequence was collected from a woman aged 50 to 65 with glioma. This sample comprised PBMCs, obtained from a glioma patient whose treatment included an IDH1 peptide vaccine.

Read as DNA, the sequence is TGTGCCAGCAGCGGCGGGACAGCCTACAATGAGCAGTTCTTC. Its coded protein is CASSGGTAYNEQFF. The rearrangement joined TRBV7-9 to TRBJ2-1, and perhaps TRBD1 as D gene, on 7 matching bases. V was cut back by 5 bases and J by 2 bases, leaving a gap of 10 bases between them. CDR1 SEHNR and CDR2 FQNEAQ were looked up in the germline V gene (reference sequence). Including the terminal cysteine and phenylalanine, the CDR3 comprises 14 residues. Only the CDR3 part of the read is kept: 42 bases, read in frame from the first base.